The present entry profiles one T cell receptor (beta chain) with its context. Its target is not known. This sample was taken from a study of T cells in Graves' hyperthyroidism and ophthalmopathy. Study findings and constraints: Separation of ophthalmopathy from stable hyperthyroidism was achieved by a 13 V-J model. Ophthalmopathy onset followed model prediction by a median around 6.6 months. The majority of expanded thyroid clonotypes above 0.001 also appeared in blood.

Amplification targeted TCR beta CDR3 regions from RNA transcripts. HTBI primers drove first-round RT-PCR of the TCR CDR3. MiXCR, run by TCRdb on the multiplex PCR reads, gives a single entry per CDR3 protein. Seen here are about 530,000 distinct CDR3 sequences, 17% observed once, and the top ten hold under 20%. Germline CDR1 and CDR2: ENHRY and SYGVKD. The V and J ends lost 4 bases and 4 bases, in that order; junction bases with no gene match: 8. The CDR3 spans 15 residues. Inclusion characteristics of ophthalmopathy patients comprised a Clinical Activity Score of at least 3, a NOSPECS grade of at least 4, and duration under 3 months.

The sample consisted of blood. This sequence was found in a woman aged 18-35 years with Graves' ophthalmopathy. The rearrangement uses TRBV10-3 and TRBJ1-2, with 8 bases fitting TRBD1. This CDR3 reads CAISVITGGSYGYTF. CDR3 in DNA: TGTGCCATCAGTGTAATCACAGGGGGGAGCTATGGCTACACCTTC.